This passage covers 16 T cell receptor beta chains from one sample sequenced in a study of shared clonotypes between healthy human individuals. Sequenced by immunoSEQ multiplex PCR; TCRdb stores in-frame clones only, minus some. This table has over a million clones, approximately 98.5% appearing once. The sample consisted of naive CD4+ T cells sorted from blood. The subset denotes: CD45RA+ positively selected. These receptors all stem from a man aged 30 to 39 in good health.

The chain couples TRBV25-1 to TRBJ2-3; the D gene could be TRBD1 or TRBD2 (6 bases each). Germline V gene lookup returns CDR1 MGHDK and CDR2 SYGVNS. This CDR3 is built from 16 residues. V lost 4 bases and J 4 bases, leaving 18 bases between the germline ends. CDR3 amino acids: CASSASGGGYADTQYF. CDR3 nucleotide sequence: TGTGCCAGCAGTGCCAGTGGAGGGGGGTATGCAGATACGCAGTATTTT.

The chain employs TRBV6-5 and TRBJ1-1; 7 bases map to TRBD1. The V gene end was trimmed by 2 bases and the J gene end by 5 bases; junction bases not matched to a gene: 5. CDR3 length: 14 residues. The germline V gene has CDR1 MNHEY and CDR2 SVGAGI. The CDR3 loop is CASSYRGRGTEAFF. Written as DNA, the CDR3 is TGTGCCAGCAGTTACAGGGGGCGCGGGACTGAAGCTTTCTTT.

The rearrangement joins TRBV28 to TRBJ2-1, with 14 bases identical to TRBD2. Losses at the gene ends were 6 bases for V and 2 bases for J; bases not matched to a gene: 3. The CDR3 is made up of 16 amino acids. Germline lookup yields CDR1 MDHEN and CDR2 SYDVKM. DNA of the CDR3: TGTGCCAGCAGGAAGACTAGCGGGAGGGCCTACAATGAGCAGTTCTTC. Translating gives CASRKTSGRAYNEQFF.

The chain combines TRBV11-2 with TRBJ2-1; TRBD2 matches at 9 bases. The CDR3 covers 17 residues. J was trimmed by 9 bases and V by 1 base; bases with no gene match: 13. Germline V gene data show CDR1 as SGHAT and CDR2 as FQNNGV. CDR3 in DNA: TGTGCCAGCAGCTTAGCGGGGACTAGCTCTAAGTACGGTGAGCAGTTCTTC. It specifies CASSLAGTSSKYGEQFF.

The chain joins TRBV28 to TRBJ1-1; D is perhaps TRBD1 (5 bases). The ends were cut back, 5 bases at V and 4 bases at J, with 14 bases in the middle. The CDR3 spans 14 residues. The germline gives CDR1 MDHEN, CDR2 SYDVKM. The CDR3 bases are TGTGCCAGCAGTGCTTTTCAGGGTATCACTGAAGCTTTCTTT. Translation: CASSAFQGITEAFF.

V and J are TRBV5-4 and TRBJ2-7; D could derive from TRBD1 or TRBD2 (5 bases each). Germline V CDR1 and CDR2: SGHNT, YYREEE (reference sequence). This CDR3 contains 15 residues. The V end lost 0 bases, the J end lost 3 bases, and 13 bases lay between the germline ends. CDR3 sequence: CASSLATADIYEQYF. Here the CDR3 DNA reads TGTGCCAGCAGCTTGGCGACAGCGGATATCTACGAGCAGTACTTC. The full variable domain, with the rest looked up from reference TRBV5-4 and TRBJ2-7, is ETGVTQSPTHLIKTRGQQVTLRCSSQSGHNTVSWYQQALGQGPQFIFQYYREEENGRGNFPPRFSGLQFPNYSSELNVNALELDDSALYLCASSLATADIYEQYFGPGTRLTVT.

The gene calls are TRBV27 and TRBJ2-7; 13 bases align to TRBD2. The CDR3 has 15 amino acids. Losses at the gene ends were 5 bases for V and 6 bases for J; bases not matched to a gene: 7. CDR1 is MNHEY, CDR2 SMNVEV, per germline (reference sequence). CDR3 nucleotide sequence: TGTGCCAGCAGTCCGACTAGCGGGAGGCCAGGCGAGCAGTACTTC. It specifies CASSPTSGRPGEQYF.

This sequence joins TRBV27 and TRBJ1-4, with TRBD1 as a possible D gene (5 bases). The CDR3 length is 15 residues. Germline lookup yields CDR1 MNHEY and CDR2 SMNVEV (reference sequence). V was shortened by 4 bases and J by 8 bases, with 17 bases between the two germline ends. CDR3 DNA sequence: TGTGCCAGCAGTTCCTCGACGGACTGGGGCGAAAAACTGTTTTTT. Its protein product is CASSSSTDWGEKLFF.

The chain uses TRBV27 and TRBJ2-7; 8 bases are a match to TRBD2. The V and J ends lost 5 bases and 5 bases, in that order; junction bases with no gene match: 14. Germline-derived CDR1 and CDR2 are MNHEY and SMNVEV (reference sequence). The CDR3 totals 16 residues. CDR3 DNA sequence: TGTGCCAGCAGTAATCACCGGGGGGGAAAGAGGCACGAGCAGTACTTC. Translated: CASSNHRGGKRHEQYF.

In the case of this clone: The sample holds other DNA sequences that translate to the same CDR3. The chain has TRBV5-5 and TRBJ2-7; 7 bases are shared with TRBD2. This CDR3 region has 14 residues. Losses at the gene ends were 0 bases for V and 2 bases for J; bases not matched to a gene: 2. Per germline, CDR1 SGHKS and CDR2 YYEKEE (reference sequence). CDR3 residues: CASSLGLAPYEQYF. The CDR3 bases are TGTGCCAGCAGCTTGGGACTAGCTCCCTACGAGCAGTACTTC.

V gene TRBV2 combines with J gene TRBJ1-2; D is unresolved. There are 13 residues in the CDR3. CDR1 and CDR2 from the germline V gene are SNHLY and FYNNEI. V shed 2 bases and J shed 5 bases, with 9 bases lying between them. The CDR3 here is CASSETLTYGYTF. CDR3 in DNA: TGTGCCAGCAGTGAAACTTTGACGTATGGCTACACCTTC.

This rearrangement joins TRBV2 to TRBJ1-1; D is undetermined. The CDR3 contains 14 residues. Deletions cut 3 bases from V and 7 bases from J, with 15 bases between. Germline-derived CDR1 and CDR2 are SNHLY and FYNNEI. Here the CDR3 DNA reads TGTGCCAGCAGTGATGCGGGGTTTCGCGGTGAAGCTTTCTTT. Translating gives CASSDAGFRGEAFF.

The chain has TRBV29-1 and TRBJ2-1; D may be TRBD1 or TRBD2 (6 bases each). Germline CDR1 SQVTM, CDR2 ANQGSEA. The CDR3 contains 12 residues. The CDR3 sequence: CSQKEGGDEQFF. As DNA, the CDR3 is TGCAGTCAAAAAGAGGGGGGAGATGAGCAGTTCTTC.

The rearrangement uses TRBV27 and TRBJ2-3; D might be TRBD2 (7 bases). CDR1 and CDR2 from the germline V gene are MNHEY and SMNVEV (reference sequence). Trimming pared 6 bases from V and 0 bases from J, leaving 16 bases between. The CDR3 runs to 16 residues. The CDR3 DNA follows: TGTGCCAGCAGGGGTCCAAGCGGGACAAGCACAGATACGCAGTATTTT. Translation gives CASRGPSGTSTDTQYF.

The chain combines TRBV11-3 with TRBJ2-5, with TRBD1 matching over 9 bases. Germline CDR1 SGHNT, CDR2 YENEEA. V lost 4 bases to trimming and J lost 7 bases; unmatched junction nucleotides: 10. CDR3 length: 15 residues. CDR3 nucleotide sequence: TGTGCCAGCAGCTCCGGACAGGGGAGTGCGGGGACCCAGTACTTC. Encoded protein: CASSSGQGSAGTQYF.

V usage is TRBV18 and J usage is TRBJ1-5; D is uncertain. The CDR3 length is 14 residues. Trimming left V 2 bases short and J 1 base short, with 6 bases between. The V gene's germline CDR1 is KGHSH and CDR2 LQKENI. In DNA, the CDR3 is TGTGCCAGCTCACCAGTGCGGAGCAATCAGCCCCAGCATTTT. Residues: CASSPVRSNQPQHF.